This TCR beta chain originates from a study of neurological immune-mediated disorders. TCRdb recomputed calls from the 5' RACE reads with MiXCR, one row per CDR3 protein. This table holds under 90,000 distinct CDR3 sequences, about 10% found once. The V segment lost 6 bases and the J segment 4 bases; nucleotides outside the gene matches: 5. The CDR3 contains 15 residues. The time point denotes: longitudinal time-point 1 (baseline). This clonotype was seen many times. V is TRBV12-3 or TRBV12-4 and J is TRBJ2-1; 11 nucleotides line up with TRBD2. The sequence derives from a man in his thirties or forties in good health. Material for sequencing was PBMCs. The CDR3 region is CASSLAGGPYNEQFF. The CDR3 DNA sequence: TGTGCCAGCAGCCTAGCGGGAGGTCCGTACAATGAGCAGTTCTTC.